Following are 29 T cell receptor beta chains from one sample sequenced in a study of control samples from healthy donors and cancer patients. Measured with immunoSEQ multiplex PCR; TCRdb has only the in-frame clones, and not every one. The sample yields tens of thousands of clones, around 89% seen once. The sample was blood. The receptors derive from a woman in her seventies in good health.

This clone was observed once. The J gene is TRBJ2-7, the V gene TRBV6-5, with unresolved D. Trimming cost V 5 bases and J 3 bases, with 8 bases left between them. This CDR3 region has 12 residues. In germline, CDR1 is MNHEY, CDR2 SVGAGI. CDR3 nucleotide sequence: TGTGCCAGCAGTCTCGATCGCTACGAGCAGTACTTC. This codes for CASSLDRYEQYF.

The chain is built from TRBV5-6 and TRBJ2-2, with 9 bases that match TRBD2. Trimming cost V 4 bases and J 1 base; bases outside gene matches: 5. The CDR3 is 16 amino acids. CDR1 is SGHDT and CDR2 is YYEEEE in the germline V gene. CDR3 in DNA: TGTGCCAGCAGCCCGGGGACTAGCAGGAACACCGGGGAGCTGTTTTTT. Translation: CASSPGTSRNTGELFF.

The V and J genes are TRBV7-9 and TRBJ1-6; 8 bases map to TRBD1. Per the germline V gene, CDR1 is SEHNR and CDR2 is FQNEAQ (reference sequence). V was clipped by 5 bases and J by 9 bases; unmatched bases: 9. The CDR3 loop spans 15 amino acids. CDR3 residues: CASSRGQGRSSPLHF. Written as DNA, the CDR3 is TGTGCCAGCAGCCGCGGACAGGGACGGAGTTCACCCCTCCACTTT. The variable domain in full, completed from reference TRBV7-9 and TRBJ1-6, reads DTGVSQNPRHKITKRGQNVTFRCDPISEHNRLYWYRQTLGQGPEFLTYFQNEAQLEKSRLLSDRFSAERPKGSFSTLEIQRTEQGDSAMYLCASSRGQGRSSPLHFGNGTRLTVT.

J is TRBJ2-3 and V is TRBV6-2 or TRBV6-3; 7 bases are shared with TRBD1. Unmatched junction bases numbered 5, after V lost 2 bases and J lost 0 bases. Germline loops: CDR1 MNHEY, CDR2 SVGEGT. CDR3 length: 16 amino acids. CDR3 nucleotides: TGTGCCAGCAGTTACGCACCGGGACAGAGCACAGATACGCAGTATTTT. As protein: CASSYAPGQSTDTQYF.

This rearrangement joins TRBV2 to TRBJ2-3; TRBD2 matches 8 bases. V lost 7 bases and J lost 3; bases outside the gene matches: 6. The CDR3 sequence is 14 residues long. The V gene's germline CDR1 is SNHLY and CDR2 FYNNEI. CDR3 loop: CASTKREWTDTQYF. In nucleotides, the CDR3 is TGTGCCAGCACCAAGCGGGAGTGGACAGATACGCAGTATTTT.

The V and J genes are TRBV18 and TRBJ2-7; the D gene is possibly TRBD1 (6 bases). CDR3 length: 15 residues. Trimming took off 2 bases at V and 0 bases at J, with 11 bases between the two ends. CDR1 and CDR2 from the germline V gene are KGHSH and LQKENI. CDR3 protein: CASSPRTVTSYEQYF. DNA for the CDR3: TGTGCCAGCTCACCAAGGACAGTTACCTCCTACGAGCAGTACTTC.

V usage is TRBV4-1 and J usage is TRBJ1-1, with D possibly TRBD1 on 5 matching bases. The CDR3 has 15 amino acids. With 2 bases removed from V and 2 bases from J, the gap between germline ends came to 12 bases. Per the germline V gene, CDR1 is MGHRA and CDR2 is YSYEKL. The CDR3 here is CASSQHTQGNTEAFF. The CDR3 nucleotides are TGCGCCAGCAGCCAACATACGCAGGGTAACACTGAAGCTTTCTTT.

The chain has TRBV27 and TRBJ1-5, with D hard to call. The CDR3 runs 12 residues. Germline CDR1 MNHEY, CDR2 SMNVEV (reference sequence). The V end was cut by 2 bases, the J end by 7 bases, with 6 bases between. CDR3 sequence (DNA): TGTGCCAGCAGTTTACGTGGCCAGCCCCAGCATTTT. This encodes CASSLRGQPQHF.

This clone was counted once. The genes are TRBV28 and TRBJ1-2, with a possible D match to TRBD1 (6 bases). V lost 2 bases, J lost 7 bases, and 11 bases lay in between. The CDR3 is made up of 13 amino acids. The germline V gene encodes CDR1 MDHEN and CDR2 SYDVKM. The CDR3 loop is CASSLLGAGGYTF. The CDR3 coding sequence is TGTGCCAGCAGTTTACTGGGGGCCGGTGGCTACACCTTC.

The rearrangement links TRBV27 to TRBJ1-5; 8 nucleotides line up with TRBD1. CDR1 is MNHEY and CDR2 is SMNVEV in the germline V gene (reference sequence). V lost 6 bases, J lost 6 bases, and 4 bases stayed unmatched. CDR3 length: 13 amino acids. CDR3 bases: TGTGCCAGCAGCAGGACAGGGACTCAGCCCCAGCATTTT. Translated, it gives CASSRTGTQPQHF.

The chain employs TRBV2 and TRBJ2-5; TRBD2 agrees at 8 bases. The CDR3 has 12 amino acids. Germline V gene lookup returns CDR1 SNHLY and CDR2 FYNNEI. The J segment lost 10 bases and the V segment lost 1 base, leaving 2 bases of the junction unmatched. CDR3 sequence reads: CASSEVLAGQYF. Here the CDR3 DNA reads TGTGCCAGCAGTGAAGTTCTAGCGGGCCAGTACTTC.

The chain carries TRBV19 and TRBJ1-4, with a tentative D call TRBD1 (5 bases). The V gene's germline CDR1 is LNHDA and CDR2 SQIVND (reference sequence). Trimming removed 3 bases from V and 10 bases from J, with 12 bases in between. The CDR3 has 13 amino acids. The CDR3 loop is CASSIGTSGKLFF. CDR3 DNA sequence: TGTGCCAGTAGTATCGGGACTTCGGGAAAACTGTTTTTT.

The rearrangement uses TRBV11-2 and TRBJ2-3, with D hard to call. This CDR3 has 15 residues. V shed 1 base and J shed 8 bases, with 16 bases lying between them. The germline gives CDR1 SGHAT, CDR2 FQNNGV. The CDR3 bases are TGTGCCAGCAGCTTAGCCGCGCCTGGTGGTCGTACGCAGTATTTT. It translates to CASSLAAPGGRTQYF.

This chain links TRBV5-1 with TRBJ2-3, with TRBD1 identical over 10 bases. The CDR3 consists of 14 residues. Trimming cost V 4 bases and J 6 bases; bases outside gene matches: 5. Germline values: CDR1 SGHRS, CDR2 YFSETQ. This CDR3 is CASSPDRGGDTQYF. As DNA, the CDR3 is TGCGCCAGCAGCCCGGACAGGGGGGGGGATACGCAGTATTTT.

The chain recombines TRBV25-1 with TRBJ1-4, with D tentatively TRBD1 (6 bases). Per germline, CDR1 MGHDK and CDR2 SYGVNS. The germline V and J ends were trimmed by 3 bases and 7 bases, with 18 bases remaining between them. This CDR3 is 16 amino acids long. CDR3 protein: CASSDPLKGGTEKLFF. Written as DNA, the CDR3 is TGTGCCAGCAGTGACCCCCTGAAGGGGGGTACTGAAAAACTGTTTTTT.

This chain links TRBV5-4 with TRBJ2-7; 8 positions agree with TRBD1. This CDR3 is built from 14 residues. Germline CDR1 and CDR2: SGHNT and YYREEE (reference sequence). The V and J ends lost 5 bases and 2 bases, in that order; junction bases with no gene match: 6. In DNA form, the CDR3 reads TGTGCCAGCAGATCCGGGACAGGTACCTACGAGCAGTACTTC. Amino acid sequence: CASRSGTGTYEQYF. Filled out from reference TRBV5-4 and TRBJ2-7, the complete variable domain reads ETGVTQSPTHLIKTRGQQVTLRCSSQSGHNTVSWYQQALGQGPQFIFQYYREEENGRGNFPPRFSGLQFPNYSSELNVNALELDDSALYLCASRSGTGTYEQYFGPGTRLTVT.

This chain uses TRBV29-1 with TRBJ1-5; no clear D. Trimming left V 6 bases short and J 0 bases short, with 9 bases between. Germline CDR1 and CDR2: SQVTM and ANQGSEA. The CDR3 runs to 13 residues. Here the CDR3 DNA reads TGCAGCGTCACAGAAAATAGCAATCAGCCCCAGCATTTT. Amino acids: CSVTENSNQPQHF.

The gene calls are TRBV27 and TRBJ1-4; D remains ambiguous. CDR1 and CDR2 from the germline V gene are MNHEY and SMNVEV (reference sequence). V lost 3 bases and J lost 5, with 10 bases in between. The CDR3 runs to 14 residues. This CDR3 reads CASSFSNTNEKLFF. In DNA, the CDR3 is TGTGCCAGCAGTTTCTCGAACACAAATGAAAAACTGTTTTTT.

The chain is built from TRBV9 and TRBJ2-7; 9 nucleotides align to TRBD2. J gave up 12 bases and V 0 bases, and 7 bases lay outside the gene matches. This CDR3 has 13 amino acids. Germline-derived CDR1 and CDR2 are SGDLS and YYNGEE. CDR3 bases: TGTGCCAGCAGCGTAGGACTAGCGGCAATATTGTACTTC. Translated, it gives CASSVGLAAILYF.

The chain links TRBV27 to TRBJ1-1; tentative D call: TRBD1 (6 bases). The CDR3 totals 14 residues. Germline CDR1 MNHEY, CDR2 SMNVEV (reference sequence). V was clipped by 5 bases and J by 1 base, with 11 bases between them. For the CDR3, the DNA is TGTGCCAGCAGTCTAAGACAGGCGAACACTGAAGCTTTCTTT. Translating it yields CASSLRQANTEAFF.

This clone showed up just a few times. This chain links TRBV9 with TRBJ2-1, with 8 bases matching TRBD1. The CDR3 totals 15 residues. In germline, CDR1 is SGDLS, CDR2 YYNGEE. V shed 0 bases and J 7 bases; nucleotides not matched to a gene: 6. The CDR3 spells CASSVGGTGLNEQFF. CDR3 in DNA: TGTGCCAGCAGCGTAGGCGGGACAGGCCTTAATGAGCAGTTCTTC.

DNA of the CDR3: TGTGCCAGCAGCGTAGACGGGGGCTCTGGAAACACCATATATTTT. Its protein is CASSVDGGSGNTIYF. The chain combines TRBV9 with TRBJ1-3; tentative D call: TRBD1 (5 bases). This CDR3 comprises 15 residues. Germline V gene data show CDR1 as SGDLS and CDR2 as YYNGEE. V lost 0 bases to trimming and J lost 0 bases, with 7 bases between them.

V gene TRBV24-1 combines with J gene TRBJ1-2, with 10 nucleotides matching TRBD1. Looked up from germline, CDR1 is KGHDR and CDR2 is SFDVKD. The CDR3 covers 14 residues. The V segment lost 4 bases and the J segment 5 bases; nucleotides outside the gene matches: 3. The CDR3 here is CATSDPGQGYGYTF. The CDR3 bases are TGTGCCACCAGTGACCCGGGACAGGGGTATGGCTACACCTTC.

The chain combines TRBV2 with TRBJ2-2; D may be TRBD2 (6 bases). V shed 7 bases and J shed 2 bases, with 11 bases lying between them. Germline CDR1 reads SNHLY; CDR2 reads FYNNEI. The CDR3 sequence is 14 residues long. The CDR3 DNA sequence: TGTGCCAGCATTCCGGGACTTAACACCGGGGAGCTGTTTTTT. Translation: CASIPGLNTGELFF. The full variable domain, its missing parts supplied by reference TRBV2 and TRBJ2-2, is EPEVTQTPSHQVTQMGQEVILRCVPISNHLYFYWYRQILGQKVEFLVSFYNNEISEKSEIFDDQFSVERPDGSNFTLKIRSTKLEDSAMYFCASIPGLNTGELFFGEGSRLTVL.

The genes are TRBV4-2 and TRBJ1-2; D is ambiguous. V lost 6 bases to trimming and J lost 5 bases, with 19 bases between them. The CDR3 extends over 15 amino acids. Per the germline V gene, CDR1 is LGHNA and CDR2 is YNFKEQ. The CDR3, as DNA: TGTGCCAGCAGAATGGTGGACGGCGATCCGTATGGCTACACCTTC. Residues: CASRMVDGDPYGYTF.

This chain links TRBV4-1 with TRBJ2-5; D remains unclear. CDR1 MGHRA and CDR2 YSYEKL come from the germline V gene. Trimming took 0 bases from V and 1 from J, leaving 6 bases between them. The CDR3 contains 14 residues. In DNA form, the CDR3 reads TGCGCCAGCAGCCAAGATTCCAGCCAAGAGACCCAGTACTTC. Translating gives CASSQDSSQETQYF.

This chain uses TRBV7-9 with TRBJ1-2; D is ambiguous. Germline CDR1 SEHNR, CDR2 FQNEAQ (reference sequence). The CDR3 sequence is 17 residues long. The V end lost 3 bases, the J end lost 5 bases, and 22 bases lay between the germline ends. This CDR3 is CASSFGNRQLSGYGYTF. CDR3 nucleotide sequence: TGTGCCAGCAGCTTCGGCAACAGACAACTCTCTGGATATGGCTACACCTTC.

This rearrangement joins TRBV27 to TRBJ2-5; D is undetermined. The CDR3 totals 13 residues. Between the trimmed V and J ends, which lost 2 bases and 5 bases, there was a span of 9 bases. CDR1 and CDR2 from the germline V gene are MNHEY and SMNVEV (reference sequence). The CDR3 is CASSLTTAETQYF. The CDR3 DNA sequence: TGTGCCAGCAGTTTAACGACTGCTGAGACCCAGTACTTC.

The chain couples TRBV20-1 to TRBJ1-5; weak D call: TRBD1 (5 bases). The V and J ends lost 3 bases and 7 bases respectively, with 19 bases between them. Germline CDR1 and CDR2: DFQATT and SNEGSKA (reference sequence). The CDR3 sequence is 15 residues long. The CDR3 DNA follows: TGCAGTGCTAGTATATCCGCCTCGGGGGTACAGCCCCAGCATTTT. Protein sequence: CSASISASGVQPQHF.